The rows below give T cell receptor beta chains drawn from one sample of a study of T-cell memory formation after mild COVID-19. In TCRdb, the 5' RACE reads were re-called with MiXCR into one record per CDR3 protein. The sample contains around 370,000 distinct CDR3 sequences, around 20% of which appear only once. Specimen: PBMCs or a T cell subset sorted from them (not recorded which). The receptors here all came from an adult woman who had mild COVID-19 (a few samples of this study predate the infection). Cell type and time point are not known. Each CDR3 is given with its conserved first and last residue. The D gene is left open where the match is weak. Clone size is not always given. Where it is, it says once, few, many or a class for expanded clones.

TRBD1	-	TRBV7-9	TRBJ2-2	CASSPTTGVDNTGELFF	TGTGCCAGCAGCCCGACGACAGGGGTCGACAACACCGGGGAGCTGTTTTTT
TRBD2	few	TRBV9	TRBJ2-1	CASSVELAGNNEQFF	TGTGCCAGCAGCGTAGAACTAGCGGGTAACAATGAGCAGTTCTTC
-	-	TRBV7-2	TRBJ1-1	CASSFDRRNEAFF	TGTGCCAGCAGCTTCGACAGGCGGAATGAAGCTTTCTTT
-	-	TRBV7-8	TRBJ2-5	CASSPGGDHRNF	TGTGCCAGCAGCCCAGGAGGGGACCATCGGAACTTC
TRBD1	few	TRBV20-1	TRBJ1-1	CSARPADRGDTEAFF	TGCAGTGCTAGGCCCGCCGACAGGGGGGACACTGAAGCTTTCTTT
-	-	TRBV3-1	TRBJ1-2	CASSQAGEDRTFGYTF	TGTGCCAGCAGCCAAGCTGGGGAGGACAGAACCTTTGGCTACACCTTC
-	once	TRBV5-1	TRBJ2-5	CASSLTGQGQETQYF	TGCGCCAGCAGCTTAACAGGGCAGGGTCAAGAGACCCAGTACTTC
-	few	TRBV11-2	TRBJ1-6	CASSSGGQNNSPLHF	TGTGCCAGCAGCTCCGGCGGGCAGAATAATTCACCCCTCCACTTT
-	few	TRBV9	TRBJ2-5	CASSDLGGDQETQYF	TGTGCCAGCAGTGACCTTGGGGGAGACCAAGAGACCCAGTACTTC
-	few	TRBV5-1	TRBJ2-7	CASSATPGQTYEQYF	TGCGCCAGCAGCGCAACCCCGGGACAAACCTACGAGCAGTACTTC
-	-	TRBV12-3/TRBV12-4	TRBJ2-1	CASKGSSYNEQFF	TGTGCCAGCAAGGGGAGCTCCTACAATGAGCAGTTCTTC
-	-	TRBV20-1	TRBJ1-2	CSASSPGRLYGYTF	TGCAGTGCCAGTTCGCCGGGACGGCTCTATGGCTACACCTTC
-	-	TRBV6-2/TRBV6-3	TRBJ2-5	CASSLQIQETQYF	TGTGCCAGCAGTTTACAGATACAAGAGACCCAGTACTTC
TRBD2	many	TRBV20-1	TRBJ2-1	CSASAGREPVQFF	TGCAGTGCTTCGGCGGGGCGGGAGCCGGTGCAGTTCTTC
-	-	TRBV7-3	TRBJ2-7	CASSSTGTGGYEQYF	TGTGCCAGCAGCTCGACAGGGACTGGCGGGTACGAGCAGTACTTC
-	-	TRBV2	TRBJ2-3	CASVNDQGSDTQYF	TGTGCCAGCGTTAACGACCAGGGCTCAGATACGCAGTATTTT
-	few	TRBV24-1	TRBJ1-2	CATSDFHSNYGYTF	TGTGCCACCAGTGATTTCCACAGCAACTATGGCTACACCTTC
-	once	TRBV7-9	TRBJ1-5	CASSSPDSPNQPQHF	TGTGCCAGCAGTAGCCCCGACAGCCCCAATCAGCCCCAGCATTTT
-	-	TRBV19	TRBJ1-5	CASTLGDQPQHF	TGTGCCAGTACCCTAGGGGATCAGCCCCAGCATTTT
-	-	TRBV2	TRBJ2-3	CASETLGPGQADTQYF	TGTGCCAGCGAGACCCTCGGTCCAGGGCAGGCAGATACGCAGTATTTT
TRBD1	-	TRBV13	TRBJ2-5	CASSPTGARQYF	TGTGCCAGCAGCCCTACAGGGGCCCGCCAGTACTTC
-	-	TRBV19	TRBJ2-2	CASSPPARNTGELFF	TGTGCCAGTAGTCCCCCGGCTCGAAACACCGGGGAGCTGTTTTTT
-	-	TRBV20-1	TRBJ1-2	CSVTRGMGGYTF	TGCAGTGTAACACGAGGAATGGGCGGCTACACCTTC
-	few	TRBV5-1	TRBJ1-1	CASSLAGKRGVTEAFF	TGCGCCAGCAGCTTGGCCGGTAAGAGGGGAGTTACTGAAGCTTTCTTT
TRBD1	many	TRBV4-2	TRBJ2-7	CASSQEGQGAEEQYF	TGTGCCAGCAGCCAAGAGGGACAGGGGGCTGAGGAGCAGTACTTC
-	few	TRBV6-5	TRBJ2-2	CASSYSGGPTGELFF	TGTGCCAGCAGTTACTCGGGGGGACCCACCGGGGAGCTGTTTTTT
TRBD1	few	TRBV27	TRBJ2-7	CASSLSGTGTLRGYEQYF	TGTGCCAGCAGTTTATCGGGGACAGGGACCCTGAGGGGCTACGAGCAGTACTTC
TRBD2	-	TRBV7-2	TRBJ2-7	CASSLGLLAGALSNEQYF	TGTGCCAGCAGCTTGGGCCTATTGGCGGGAGCCCTATCCAACGAGCAGTACTTC
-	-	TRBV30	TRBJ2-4	CAWREGLAKNIQYF	TGTGCCTGGAGGGAGGGGTTGGCCAAAAACATTCAGTACTTC